This T cell receptor (beta chain) was sequenced in a study of blood T cell repertoires in COVID-19. Study background: The origin of the acute and convalescent COVID-19 samples was the United States, Italy and Spain.

Sequencing used immunoSEQ multiplex PCR; TCRdb keeps in-frame clones, though not all of them. The sample yields under 200,000 clones, 65% to 90% seen once. Cohort assignment relied on participant-reported clinical history. Germline CDR1 KGHSH, CDR2 LQKENI. The CDR3 totals 14 residues. V lost 3 bases, J lost 8 bases, and 16 bases lay in between. This clone was detected only a few times. The chain links TRBV18 to TRBJ1-2; a possible D gene is TRBD1 (5 bases). The source is a woman aged 55-70 years with acute COVID-19. Sequencing was performed on PBMCs or T cells enriched from blood (not recorded which). In DNA form, the CDR3 reads TGTGCCAGCTCACCGGGCGGGGCCTTCAAGGGCTACACCTTC. Protein product: CASSPGGAFKGYTF.